This entry lists 4 T cell receptor beta chains sequenced from one sample in a study of cytomegalovirus exposure and HLA in healthy donors. PCR employed 60 Vbeta and 13 Jbeta primers. Profiled with immunoSEQ multiplex PCR; TCRdb holds only in-frame clones, not every one. The profile shows 150,000 to 200,000 clones, roughly 80% of them singletons. Sequenced material: PBMCs. The source is a woman between 18 and 29 years old in good health and CMV-seronegative.

The chain carries TRBV30 and TRBJ2-1; 9 bases are a match to TRBD1. This CDR3 spans 14 amino acids. V was pared by 5 bases and J by 0 bases, with 2 bases of the junction left unmatched. The germline CDR1 and CDR2 sequences are GTSNPN and SVGIG (reference sequence). Here the CDR3 reads CAWGTGSSYNEQFF. DNA for the CDR3: TGTGCCTGGGGGACAGGGAGCTCCTACAATGAGCAGTTCTTC.

In DNA, the CDR3 is TGCGCCAGCAGTGAGTCGAGGACAGGGGGCACTGAAGCTTTCTTT. It encodes CASSESRTGGTEAFF. The rearrangement joins TRBV10-2 to TRBJ1-1, with 10 bases that match TRBD1. Germline V gives CDR1 WSHSY, CDR2 SAAADI. V trimming: 0 bases; J trimming: 4 bases; junction bases outside the gene matches: 2. The CDR3 contains 15 residues.

This chain uses TRBV15 with TRBJ2-6, with D perhaps matching TRBD1 (6 bases). V was shortened by 1 base and J by 0 bases, with 19 bases between the two germline ends. This CDR3 is 20 amino acids long. Germline lookup yields CDR1 LNHNV and CDR2 YYDKDF (reference sequence). Here the CDR3 reads CATSRGLETGSYSGANVLTF. Written as DNA, the CDR3 is TGTGCCACCAGCAGAGGACTTGAGACAGGCTCCTACTCTGGGGCCAACGTCCTGACTTTC.

J is TRBJ2-1 and V is TRBV5-1, with 8 bases lining up with TRBD2. The CDR3 is made up of 17 amino acids. Germline assignment: CDR1 SGHRS and CDR2 YFSETQ. V lost 1 base and J lost 2; bases outside the gene matches: 8. The CDR3 bases are TGCGCCAGCAGCTTGCGGGGGGGTACGGGCACCTACAATGAGCAGTTCTTC. It is translated as CASSLRGGTGTYNEQFF.